The subject of this entry is one T cell receptor beta chain. The record originates from a study of shared clonotypes between healthy human individuals. The CDR3 contains 13 residues. Trimming left V 2 bases short and J 5 bases short, with 11 bases between. Per the germline V gene, CDR1 is SGHNT and CDR2 is YYREEE (reference sequence). Unsorted samples, those not sorted, used approximately 88 million PBMCs for genomic DNA. In the source study's methods: Junction-only sequences without quality scores were provided by ImmunoSEQ, so filtering was different. This table comes from immunoSEQ multiplex PCR, and its TCRdb copy is limited to in-frame clones, with some not included. That table gives V, J and clone size, and the DNA gave D and trimming. The sample lists about 490,000 clones, about three quarters occurring once.

V and J are TRBV5-4 and TRBJ2-7; no clear D. The specimen was PBMCs. The TCR was taken from a woman aged 35 to 49 in good health. Some clones in this sample may be carry-over from other donors' samples. This CDR3 reads CASSFRLRDEQYF. CDR3 DNA sequence: TGTGCCAGCAGCTTTCGCCTGCGCGACGAGCAGTACTTC.